This TCR beta chain emerged from a study of shared clonotypes between healthy human individuals. This CDR3 has 15 residues. The V gene's germline CDR1 is ENHRY and CDR2 SYGVKD. V lost 3 bases to trimming and J lost 4 bases; unmatched junction nucleotides: 6. Study-level findings and limits: The sole specimen, blood, was sampled, and tissue repertoires likely differ.

All of the donors resided in Nashville, Tennessee, and each was a Caucasian adult. Remarks on this clone: Its specificity is not known.

Only in-frame clones appear in the TCRdb table, and some are missing; sequencing was by immunoSEQ multiplex PCR. The sample has about 490,000 clones, over 75% seen once; the top ten hold over 9.5%. The sequence was collected from a woman between 40 and 50 years old in good health. Some clones in this sample may be carry-over from other donors' samples. The rearrangement links TRBV10-3 to TRBJ2-3; TRBD1 matches 8 bases. Specimen: PBMCs. The CDR3 sequence: CAISEGQGGPDTQYF. The CDR3 DNA sequence: TGTGCCATCAGTGAAGGACAGGGCGGACCAGATACGCAGTATTTT.